Shown below are 29 T cell receptor beta chains from a single sample sequenced in a study of blood T cell repertoires in COVID-19. Generated by immunoSEQ multiplex PCR, the TCRdb table keeps only in-frame clones and is missing some. The sample records about 440,000 clones, 80% to 95% being singletons. Sequenced: PBMCs or T cells enriched from blood (not recorded which). The receptors derive from a young man who had recovered from COVID-19.

This chain connects TRBV7-8 to TRBJ2-7, with 10 bases that match TRBD2. CDR3 length: 14 residues. Losses at the gene ends were 5 bases for V and 2 bases for J; bases not matched to a gene: 3. Germline V gene lookup returns CDR1 SGHVS and CDR2 FQNEAQ. The CDR3 region has the DNA TGTGCCAGCAGCCAGCTAGCGGGAGCCTACGAGCAGTACTTC. The encoded protein is CASSQLAGAYEQYF.

The chain employs TRBV4-1 and TRBJ1-5; unclear D gene. Trimming took off 6 bases at V and 0 bases at J, with 9 bases between the two ends. The germline gives CDR1 MGHRA, CDR2 YSYEKL. The CDR3 covers 14 residues. Written as DNA, the CDR3 is TGCGCCAGCAGAGAGGCTTATAGCAATCAGCCCCAGCATTTT. This gives the protein CASREAYSNQPQHF.

The V and J genes are TRBV3-1 (or the pseudogene TRBV3-2) and TRBJ1-5; D is perhaps TRBD1 (5 bases). The CDR3 consists of 12 residues. V was trimmed by 1 base and J by 9 bases, leaving 7 bases between them. Germline CDR1 reads LGHDT; CDR2 reads YNNKEL (reference sequence). CDR3 region: CASSQAGGPQHF. As DNA, the CDR3 is TGTGCCAGCAGCCAAGCGGGGGGGCCCCAGCATTTT.

The rearrangement joins TRBV7-9 to TRBJ2-1; TRBD2 matches at 13 bases. The CDR3 totals 18 residues. V lost 5 bases to trimming and J lost 0 bases; unmatched junction nucleotides: 7. The V gene's germline CDR1 is SEHNR and CDR2 FQNEAQ (reference sequence). CDR3 DNA sequence: TGTGCCAGCAGCAGACTAGCGGGAGGTCCGAGCTCCTACAATGAGCAGTTCTTC. It yields the protein CASSRLAGGPSSYNEQFF.

The chain carries TRBV5-5 and TRBJ1-6; no clear D. The germline V and J ends were trimmed by 0 bases and 11 bases, with 9 bases remaining between them. Looked up from germline, CDR1 is SGHKS and CDR2 is YYEKEE (reference sequence). The CDR3 totals 13 residues. Written as DNA, the CDR3 is TGTGCCAGCAGCTTGGGGGCGGGAACACCCCTCCACTTT. Its translation is CASSLGAGTPLHF. Full variable domain (missing parts from reference TRBV5-5 and TRBJ1-6): DAGVTQSPTHLIKTRGQQVTLRCSPISGHKSVSWYQQVLGQGPQFIFQYYEKEERGRGNFPDRFSARQFPNYSSELNVNALLLGDSALYLCASSLGAGTPLHFGNGTRLTVT.

This chain joins TRBV19 and TRBJ2-1; 10 positions match TRBD1. Germline V CDR1 and CDR2: LNHDA, SQIVND (reference sequence). The trim removed 5 bases at V and 4 bases at J, leaving 8 bases unmatched. There are 16 residues in the CDR3. This chain's CDR3 is CASSPGDRGGYNEQFF. The CDR3 nucleotides read TGTGCCAGTAGTCCAGGGGACAGGGGAGGGTACAATGAGCAGTTCTTC.

The rearrangement uses TRBV27 and TRBJ1-6, with D unclear. Germline values: CDR1 MNHEY, CDR2 SMNVEV (reference sequence). The CDR3 has 12 residues. V lost 6 bases, J lost 6 bases, and 6 bases lay in between. The CDR3 region has the DNA TGTGCCAGCAGGAACAGTAATTCACCCCTCCACTTT. Its translation: CASRNSNSPLHF.

The chain has TRBV27 and TRBJ1-6, with TRBD1 matching over 7 bases. CDR3 size: 14 residues. From germline, CDR1 is MNHEY and CDR2 SMNVEV (reference sequence). Trimming removed 7 bases from V and 9 bases from J; junction bases left unmatched: 9. The CDR3: CASKQGNIGSPLHF. The CDR3 DNA sequence: TGTGCCAGCAAACAGGGGAATATAGGTTCACCCCTCCACTTT.

The chain has TRBV28 and TRBJ2-2, with TRBD1 matching 10 bases. The V segment lost 3 bases and the J segment 5 bases; nucleotides outside the gene matches: 3. This CDR3 has 15 residues. Germline loops: CDR1 MDHEN, CDR2 SYDVKM. DNA for the CDR3: TGTGCCAGCAGTTTTACGGGACAGGGGACCGGGGAGCTGTTTTTT. Translation gives CASSFTGQGTGELFF.

The chain joins TRBV7-9 to TRBJ1-1, with TRBD1 matching over 9 bases. The ends lost 5 bases at V and 1 base at J; junction bases unmatched: 11. Germline V gene data show CDR1 as SEHNR and CDR2 as FQNEAQ (reference sequence). The CDR3 sequence is 17 residues long. CDR3 sequence (DNA): TGTGCCAGCAGCACCCCGGGACAGGGTATGGAGAACACTGAAGCTTTCTTT. Protein: CASSTPGQGMENTEAFF.

The V and J genes are TRBV2 and TRBJ1-2, with 7 bases lining up with TRBD1. V was pared by 7 bases and J by 3 bases, with 11 bases of the junction left unmatched. The CDR3 totals 15 residues. Germline-derived CDR1 and CDR2 are SNHLY and FYNNEI. CDR3 sequence (DNA): TGTGCCAGCAACTGGGGTGCAGGGGGTGACTATGGCTACACCTTC. This sequence encodes CASNWGAGGDYGYTF.

The rearrangement links TRBV5-4 to TRBJ2-7; 10 nucleotides match TRBD2. The V gene end was trimmed by 3 bases and the J gene end by 5 bases; junction bases not matched to a gene: 5. Germline lookup yields CDR1 SGHNT and CDR2 YYREEE (reference sequence). The CDR3 has 14 residues. The CDR3 sequence is CASSWLAGVNEQYF. For the CDR3, the DNA is TGTGCCAGCAGCTGGCTAGCGGGAGTCAACGAGCAGTACTTC.

The chain employs TRBV11-2 and TRBJ2-3; TRBD2 matches at 14 bases. The CDR3 sequence is 16 residues long. The germline gives CDR1 SGHAT, CDR2 FQNNGV. The V and J ends lost 5 bases and 5 bases, in that order; junction bases with no gene match: 6. CDR3 coding DNA: TGTGCCAGCAGCGACGGGACTAGCGGGAGACAAGATACGCAGTATTTT. This codes for CASSDGTSGRQDTQYF.

This chain uses TRBV6-5 with TRBJ2-5; perhaps TRBD1 as D (5 bases). Trimming removed 6 bases at V and 1 base at J, with 12 bases between. The CDR3 sequence is 14 residues long. Germline V CDR1 and CDR2: MNHEY, SVGAGI. The CDR3 spells CASSRVAPQETQYF. In DNA form, the CDR3 reads TGTGCCAGCAGCAGGGTGGCCCCCCAAGAGACCCAGTACTTC.

The CDR3 spells CSVATLAGTTDTQYF. The CDR3 DNA is TGCAGCGTTGCCACCCTAGCGGGGACCACAGATACGCAGTATTTT. The gene calls are TRBV29-1 and TRBJ2-3; 9 bases line up with TRBD2. Germline lookup yields CDR1 SQVTM and CDR2 ANQGSEA. This CDR3 has 15 residues. V dropped 4 bases and J dropped 2; count of bases not matched to a gene: 7.

Worth noting for this clone: In the same sample, other DNA sequences code for this CDR3. This chain uses TRBV6-5 with TRBJ2-1; 7 bases map to TRBD1. V trimming: 8 bases; J trimming: 4 bases; junction bases outside the gene matches: 5. This CDR3 comprises 13 residues. Germline V gives CDR1 MNHEY, CDR2 SVGAGI. The CDR3 bases are TGTGCCAGCTCAAGGGGGCCTTACAATGAGCAGTTCTTC. Translating it yields CASSRGPYNEQFF.

The chain joins TRBV7-9 to TRBJ2-1; D might be TRBD1 (5 bases). Germline CDR1 is SEHNR and CDR2 is FQNEAQ (reference sequence). CDR3 length: 15 residues. V gave up 4 bases and J gave up 0 bases, with 10 bases separating them. The CDR3 reads CASSSGKNSYNEQFF. DNA for the CDR3: TGTGCCAGCAGCTCAGGGAAAAACTCCTACAATGAGCAGTTCTTC.

The chain carries TRBV2 and TRBJ2-7; 7 bases agree with TRBD1. Germline V gene lookup returns CDR1 SNHLY and CDR2 FYNNEI. The CDR3 has 14 amino acids. After removal of 1 base from V and 4 bases from J, the junction contained 4 bases not matched to a gene. The CDR3 DNA sequence: TGTGCCAGCAGTGAAGACAGGGGTCGTTACGAGCAGTACTTC. This translates into CASSEDRGRYEQYF.

There are a few counts of this clone. The chain uses TRBV5-5 and TRBJ1-2; 8 bases are a match to TRBD1. CDR1 and CDR2 (germline): SGHKS, YYEKEE (reference sequence). This CDR3 is built from 16 residues. J lost 8 bases, V lost 0 bases, and 12 bases had no gene match. The CDR3 nucleotides read TGTGCCAGCAGCTTGGGGACAGGGAAGGCCATTTTCGGCTACACCTTC. Its protein is CASSLGTGKAIFGYTF.

The chain combines TRBV3-1 (or the pseudogene TRBV3-2) with TRBJ1-6; tentative D call: TRBD1 (6 bases). Germline V gene data show CDR1 as LGHDT and CDR2 as YNNKEL (reference sequence). The V end was cut by 0 bases, the J end by 8 bases, with 23 bases between. The CDR3 spans 19 residues. CDR3 amino acids: CASSQEGQLGATAYSPLHF. The CDR3 DNA is TGTGCCAGCAGCCAAGAGGGCCAGCTGGGGGCGACCGCGTATTCACCCCTCCACTTT.

The V call is TRBV28, the J call TRBJ2-1; no firm D call. Looked up from germline, CDR1 is MDHEN and CDR2 is SYDVKM. This CDR3 is built from 13 residues. V dropped 3 bases and J dropped 9 bases, with 12 bases sitting between them. The CDR3 loop reads CASSLVGQIEQFF. The CDR3 DNA reads as TGTGCCAGCAGTTTGGTGGGCCAAATTGAGCAGTTCTTC.

The chain combines TRBV7-2 with TRBJ1-2; 9 nucleotides line up with TRBD1. This CDR3 is built from 13 residues. Germline CDR1 and CDR2: SGHTA and FQGNSA. The trim removed 4 bases at V and 5 bases at J, leaving 2 bases unmatched. The DNA for the CDR3 is TGTGCCAGCAGCTCGGGACAGGGTTATGGCTACACCTTC. Amino acids: CASSSGQGYGYTF. Full variable domain (outside the CDR3, taken from reference TRBV7-2 and TRBJ1-2): GAGVSQSPSNKVTEKGKDVELRCDPISGHTALYWYRQSLGQGLEFLIYFQGNSAPDKSGLPSDRFSAERTGGSVSTLTIQRTQQEDSAVYLCASSSGQGYGYTFGSGTRLTVV.

The V and J genes are TRBV11-3 and TRBJ2-2, with D perhaps matching TRBD2 (6 bases). The CDR3 covers 17 residues. Germline V gene sequence: CDR1 SGHNT, CDR2 YENEEA. Between the trimmed V and J ends, which lost 1 base and 6 bases, there was a span of 18 bases. The chain's CDR3 is CASSLGVRLGTAGELFF. The CDR3 DNA is TGTGCCAGCAGCTTAGGAGTCCGACTAGGGACGGCCGGGGAGCTGTTTTTT.

V and J are TRBV30 and TRBJ1-4; 9 bases match TRBD1. This CDR3 has 15 residues. The V segment lost 2 bases and the J segment 6 bases; nucleotides outside the gene matches: 7. Looked up from germline, CDR1 is GTSNPN and CDR2 is SVGIG (reference sequence). The CDR3 DNA sequence: TGTGCCTGGAGTCCCATGACAGGGGGGTATGAAAAACTGTTTTTT. This codes for CAWSPMTGGYEKLFF. Variable domain in full (rest from reference TRBV30 and TRBJ1-4): SQTIHQWPATLVQPVGSPLSLECTVEGTSNPNLYWYRQAAGRGLQLLFYSVGIGQISSEVPQNLSASRPQDRQFILSSKKLLLSDSGFYLCAWSPMTGGYEKLFFGSGTQLSVL.

This clone was seen only a few times. V gene TRBV3-1 (or the pseudogene TRBV3-2) combines with J gene TRBJ2-1, with 7 bases lining up with TRBD2. CDR3 length equals 15 residues. Losses at the gene ends were 1 base for V and 7 bases for J; bases not matched to a gene: 7. Germline V CDR1 and CDR2: LGHDT, YNNKEL (reference sequence). CDR3 sequence reads: CASSQGVLARNEQFF. Here the CDR3 DNA reads TGTGCCAGCAGCCAAGGGGTACTAGCGAGGAATGAGCAGTTCTTC.

In nucleotides, the CDR3 is TGCGCCAGCAGCCCGAACCCGGACAGAGTATACGAGCAGTACTTC. It encodes CASSPNPDRVYEQYF. The chain links TRBV5-1 to TRBJ2-7; D may be TRBD1 (6 bases). Trimming left V 4 bases short and J 4 bases short, with 18 bases between. In germline, CDR1 is SGHRS, CDR2 YFSETQ. There are 15 residues in the CDR3.

The chain combines TRBV5-1 with TRBJ1-1; no firm D call. The CDR3 totals 14 residues. V gave up 5 bases and J gave up 3 bases, with 14 bases separating them. Germline-derived CDR1 and CDR2 are SGHRS and YFSETQ. CDR3 loop: CASSVNPRDTEAFF. DNA of the CDR3: TGCGCCAGCAGTGTAAATCCCCGGGACACTGAAGCTTTCTTT.

The chain is built from TRBV24-1 and TRBJ1-2; no reliable D call. V was clipped by 2 bases and J by 8 bases, with 11 bases between them. The CDR3 loop spans 13 amino acids. The germline V gene has CDR1 KGHDR and CDR2 SFDVKD. CDR3 loop: CATSDSVGSGYTF. The CDR3 coding sequence is TGTGCCACCAGTGATTCGGTAGGTAGCGGCTACACCTTC.

The J gene is TRBJ1-3, the V gene TRBV2; TRBD1 matches at 7 bases. The V segment lost 6 bases and the J segment 0 bases; nucleotides outside the gene matches: 5. There are 15 residues in the CDR3. Germline CDR1 reads SNHLY; CDR2 reads FYNNEI. The CDR3 spells CASRVWTGSGNTIYF. CDR3 DNA: TGTGCCAGCAGAGTCTGGACAGGCTCTGGAAACACCATATATTTT.